This is a list of T cell receptor beta chains from one sample in a study of cytomegalovirus exposure and HLA in healthy donors. Sequenced by immunoSEQ multiplex PCR; TCRdb stores in-frame clones only, minus some. In the table there are over 150,000 clones, roughly 80% of which are singletons. What was sequenced was PBMCs. These receptor sequences come from a male donor in good health and CMV-seronegative. Both conserved end residues are part of each CDR3. The D gene is left open where the match is weak. Rows may omit the clone size; those that give it use once, few, many or a size class.

v_gene: TRBV4-3; abundance: few; d_gene: TRBD2; j_gene: TRBJ2-3; CDR3nt: TGCGCCAGCAGCCATGGCGGGACTAGCATGACAGATACGCAGTATTTT; CDR3aa: CASSHGGTSMTDTQYF
v_gene: TRBV5-5; abundance: -; d_gene: TRBD2; j_gene: TRBJ2-7; CDR3nt: TGTGCCAGCAGCTTGGCCCCTAGCGGGATTTCCGAGCAGTACTTC; CDR3aa: CASSLAPSGISEQYF
v_gene: TRBV7-9; abundance: -; d_gene: TRBD2; j_gene: TRBJ2-7; CDR3nt: TGTGCCAGCAGCCTGCAATCTAGCGGGACGGGGTACGAGCAGTACTTC; CDR3aa: CASSLQSSGTGYEQYF
v_gene: TRBV6-5; abundance: -; d_gene: -; j_gene: TRBJ2-7; CDR3nt: TGTGCCAGCAGTTATGGCGGGACTTCCTACGAGCAGTACTTC; CDR3aa: CASSYGGTSYEQYF
v_gene: TRBV5-1; abundance: -; d_gene: -; j_gene: TRBJ2-7; CDR3nt: TGCGCCAGCAGTCAGGGGGGAGAGCAGTACTTC; CDR3aa: CASSQGGEQYF
v_gene: TRBV6-1; abundance: -; d_gene: TRBD1; j_gene: TRBJ1-1; CDR3nt: TGTGCCAGCAGACCCACAGGGGGTACTGAAGCTTTCTTT; CDR3aa: CASRPTGGTEAFF
v_gene: TRBV13; abundance: -; d_gene: -; j_gene: TRBJ2-7; CDR3nt: TGTGCCAGCAGCCCGCCATCCGGATCTAGATTCCACGAGCAGTACTTC; CDR3aa: CASSPPSGSRFHEQYF
v_gene: TRBV6-4; abundance: few; d_gene: TRBD1; j_gene: TRBJ2-2; CDR3nt: TGTGCCAGCAGTGACTCACAGGGACAGGGGGCGACCGGGGAGCTGTTTTTT; CDR3aa: CASSDSQGQGATGELFF
v_gene: TRBV5-1; abundance: once; d_gene: TRBD1; j_gene: TRBJ2-5; CDR3nt: TGCGCCAGCAGCTTGGGACAGGGCCCACAAGAGACCCAGTACTTC; CDR3aa: CASSLGQGPQETQYF
v_gene: TRBV7-9; abundance: once; d_gene: -; j_gene: TRBJ2-2; CDR3nt: TGTGCCAGCAGCTTAGGCCTGGGTAGGGGGAACACCGGGGAGCTGTTTTTT; CDR3aa: CASSLGLGRGNTGELFF
v_gene: TRBV4-1; abundance: -; d_gene: -; j_gene: TRBJ2-3; CDR3nt: TGCGCCAGCAGCCAGGTTGTCGGCGGGGTTTCCAGAGCAGATACGCAGTATTTT; CDR3aa: CASSQVVGGVSRADTQYF
v_gene: TRBV19; abundance: once; d_gene: -; j_gene: TRBJ1-2; CDR3nt: TGTGCCAGTACTAGCGCTTCCGGAGCCCATTTCTATGGCTACACCTTC; CDR3aa: CASTSASGAHFYGYTF
v_gene: TRBV7-9; abundance: -; d_gene: TRBD1; j_gene: TRBJ1-5; CDR3nt: TGTGCCAGCAGCCTCTCGGGACAGGGTGCTCAGCCCCAGCATTTT; CDR3aa: CASSLSGQGAQPQHF
v_gene: TRBV29-1; abundance: -; d_gene: -; j_gene: TRBJ2-3; CDR3nt: TGCAGCGTTCGGACAGTCGCCCAGGATACGCAGTATTTT; CDR3aa: CSVRTVAQDTQYF
v_gene: TRBV9; abundance: once; d_gene: TRBD2; j_gene: TRBJ2-7; CDR3nt: TGTGCCAGCAGCGCCGAGCGGACTAGGAACTCCTACGAGCAGTACTTC; CDR3aa: CASSAERTRNSYEQYF
v_gene: TRBV6-1; abundance: few; d_gene: -; j_gene: TRBJ2-7; CDR3nt: TGTGCCAGCAGTGGGGCAGGGGTGACCTACGAGCAGTACTTC; CDR3aa: CASSGAGVTYEQYF
v_gene: TRBV6-5; abundance: -; d_gene: -; j_gene: TRBJ2-6; CDR3nt: TGTGCCAGCAGTTACAGAGGCTCTGGGGCCAACGTCCTGACTTTC; CDR3aa: CASSYRGSGANVLTF
v_gene: TRBV5-1; abundance: -; d_gene: -; j_gene: TRBJ2-3; CDR3nt: TGCGCCAGCAGCTTGTATCCTAGCACAGATACGCAGTATTTT; CDR3aa: CASSLYPSTDTQYF
v_gene: TRBV11-3; abundance: -; d_gene: -; j_gene: TRBJ2-5; CDR3nt: TGTGCCAGCAGCTTAGGGGGAGGCCAAGAGACCCAGTACTTC; CDR3aa: CASSLGGGQETQYF
v_gene: TRBV27; abundance: -; d_gene: -; j_gene: TRBJ2-1; CDR3nt: TGTGCCAGCAGTTTAGGGGGAGGTGAGCAGTTCTTC; CDR3aa: CASSLGGGEQFF
v_gene: TRBV6-6; abundance: -; d_gene: TRBD2; j_gene: TRBJ2-7; CDR3nt: TGTGCCAGCAGTTACCGCCTAGCGGGAGATGGGGAGCAGTACTTC; CDR3aa: CASSYRLAGDGEQYF
v_gene: TRBV18; abundance: -; d_gene: -; j_gene: TRBJ2-1; CDR3nt: TGTGCCAGCTCACCTGGACTCCTCAATGAGCAGTTCTTC; CDR3aa: CASSPGLLNEQFF
v_gene: TRBV7-3; abundance: -; d_gene: TRBD1; j_gene: TRBJ1-2; CDR3nt: TGTGCCAGCAGCTTAGAAGGGACAGGGTATGGCTACACCTTC; CDR3aa: CASSLEGTGYGYTF
v_gene: TRBV5-1; abundance: once; d_gene: TRBD2; j_gene: TRBJ2-1; CDR3nt: TGCGCCAGCAGCTACGGACTAGCGGGGAGGGATGAGCAGTTCTTC; CDR3aa: CASSYGLAGRDEQFF
v_gene: TRBV6-5; abundance: once; d_gene: -; j_gene: TRBJ1-2; CDR3nt: TGTGCCAGCAGTTACTTACAGGGCTCTGGCTACACCTTC; CDR3aa: CASSYLQGSGYTF
v_gene: TRBV28; abundance: -; d_gene: -; j_gene: TRBJ1-2; CDR3nt: TGTGCCAGCAGCCCGGGGGTGGGGGGTTGGTATGGCTACACCTTC; CDR3aa: CASSPGVGGWYGYTF
v_gene: TRBV30; abundance: -; d_gene: -; j_gene: TRBJ2-7; CDR3nt: TGTGCCTGCCACCCCCGCCGGGGTTGGGAGCAGTACTTC; CDR3aa: CACHPRRGWEQYF
v_gene: TRBV9; abundance: -; d_gene: TRBD2; j_gene: TRBJ2-1; CDR3nt: TGTGCCAGCAGCGTACTAGCGGACCACAATGAGCAGTTCTTC; CDR3aa: CASSVLADHNEQFF
v_gene: TRBV14; abundance: -; d_gene: -; j_gene: TRBJ1-2; CDR3nt: TGTGCCAGCAGCCAAGATACAGGGCACTATGGCTACACCTTC; CDR3aa: CASSQDTGHYGYTF
v_gene: TRBV28; abundance: -; d_gene: -; j_gene: TRBJ1-1; CDR3nt: TGTGCCAGCAGTTTCTCGTACACTGAAGCTTTCTTT; CDR3aa: CASSFSYTEAFF
v_gene: TRBV7-8; abundance: -; d_gene: -; j_gene: TRBJ1-2; CDR3nt: TGTGCCAGCAGCTTAGCCGGAGAGGGCGACCATGGCTACACCTTC; CDR3aa: CASSLAGEGDHGYTF
v_gene: TRBV25-1; abundance: -; d_gene: TRBD1; j_gene: TRBJ2-7; CDR3nt: TGTGCCAGCAGTGGTCCCAGGACAGGGGGCCACGAGCAGTACTTC; CDR3aa: CASSGPRTGGHEQYF
v_gene: TRBV28; abundance: -; d_gene: -; j_gene: TRBJ2-2; CDR3nt: TGTGCCAGCAGAATTGCAGGGGTGACCGGGGAGCTGTTTTTT; CDR3aa: CASRIAGVTGELFF
v_gene: TRBV19; abundance: -; d_gene: TRBD1; j_gene: TRBJ2-3; CDR3nt: TGTGCCAGTAGTACCTCCGGGACAGGTTGGACAGATACGCAGTATTTT; CDR3aa: CASSTSGTGWTDTQYF
v_gene: TRBV5-6; abundance: -; d_gene: -; j_gene: TRBJ1-6; CDR3nt: TGTGCCAGCAGCCTCGACATGGATTCACCCCTCCACTTT; CDR3aa: CASSLDMDSPLHF
v_gene: TRBV28; abundance: -; d_gene: -; j_gene: TRBJ2-7; CDR3nt: TGTGCCAGCAGTCCACGAGGTGTAGCGGCCTCCAAGCAGTACTTC; CDR3aa: CASSPRGVAASKQYF
v_gene: TRBV7-3; abundance: -; d_gene: -; j_gene: TRBJ2-1; CDR3nt: TGTGCCAGCAGCTTAACCGGGGGTAAAAATGAGCAGTTCTTC; CDR3aa: CASSLTGGKNEQFF
v_gene: TRBV7-6; abundance: -; d_gene: TRBD2; j_gene: TRBJ2-3; CDR3nt: TGTGCCAGCAGCTCCATAGAGGGGCGGGGGGGTCCCCCTTCCTATACGCAGTATTTT; CDR3aa: CASSSIEGRGGPPSYTQYF
v_gene: TRBV18; abundance: -; d_gene: -; j_gene: TRBJ1-1; CDR3nt: TGTGCCAGCTCACCCCAGGGAAACACTGAAGCTTTCTTT; CDR3aa: CASSPQGNTEAFF
v_gene: TRBV4-3; abundance: -; d_gene: -; j_gene: TRBJ1-6; CDR3nt: TGCGCCAGCAGCCAAGATTCTAGACAGAGCTCCTATAATTCACCCCTCCACTTT; CDR3aa: CASSQDSRQSSYNSPLHF
v_gene: TRBV6-5; abundance: -; d_gene: -; j_gene: TRBJ2-3; CDR3nt: TGTGCCAGCACCCCCCCCAGCGGACCAGATACGCAGTATTTT; CDR3aa: CASTPPSGPDTQYF
v_gene: TRBV4-1; abundance: few; d_gene: -; j_gene: TRBJ2-1; CDR3nt: TGCGCCAGCAGCCGGGCCGGGACTCAGCAGTTCTTC; CDR3aa: CASSRAGTQQFF